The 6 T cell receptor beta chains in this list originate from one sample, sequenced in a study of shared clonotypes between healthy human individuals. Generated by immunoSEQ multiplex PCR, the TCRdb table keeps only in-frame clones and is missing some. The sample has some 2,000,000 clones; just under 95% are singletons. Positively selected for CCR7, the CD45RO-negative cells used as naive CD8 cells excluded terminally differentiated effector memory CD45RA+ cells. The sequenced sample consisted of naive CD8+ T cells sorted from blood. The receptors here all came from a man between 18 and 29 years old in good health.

The CDR3 sequence is CAWSQPGGGTDTQYF. CDR3 coding DNA: TGTGCCTGGAGTCAGCCAGGTGGCGGCACAGATACGCAGTATTTT. The rearrangement joins TRBV30 to TRBJ2-3; D not certain. V dropped 2 bases and J dropped 1 base, with 13 bases sitting between them. The germline gives CDR1 GTSNPN, CDR2 SVGIG (reference sequence). This CDR3 is 15 amino acids long.

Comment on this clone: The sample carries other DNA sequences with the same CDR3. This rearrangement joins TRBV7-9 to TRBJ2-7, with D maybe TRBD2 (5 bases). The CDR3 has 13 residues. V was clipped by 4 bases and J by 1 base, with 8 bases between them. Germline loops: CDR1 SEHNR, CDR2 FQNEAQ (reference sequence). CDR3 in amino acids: CASSSGISYEQYF. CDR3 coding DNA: TGTGCCAGCAGCTCCGGGATTTCCTACGAGCAGTACTTC.

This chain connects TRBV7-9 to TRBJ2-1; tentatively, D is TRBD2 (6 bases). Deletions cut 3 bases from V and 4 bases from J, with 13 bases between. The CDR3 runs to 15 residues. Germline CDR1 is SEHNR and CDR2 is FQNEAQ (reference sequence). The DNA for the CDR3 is TGTGCCAGCAGCTTGTCGCGGGACGGATACAATGAGCAGTTCTTC. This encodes CASSLSRDGYNEQFF. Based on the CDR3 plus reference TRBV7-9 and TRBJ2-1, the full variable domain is DTGVSQNPRHKITKRGQNVTFRCDPISEHNRLYWYRQTLGQGPEFLTYFQNEAQLEKSRLLSDRFSAERPKGSFSTLEIQRTEQGDSAMYLCASSLSRDGYNEQFFGPGTRLTVL.

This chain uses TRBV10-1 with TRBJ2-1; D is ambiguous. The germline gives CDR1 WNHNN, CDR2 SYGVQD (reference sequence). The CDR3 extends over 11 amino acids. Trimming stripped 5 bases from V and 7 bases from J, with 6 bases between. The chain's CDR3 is CASSLANEQFF. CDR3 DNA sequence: TGCGCCAGCAGTTTGGCAAATGAGCAGTTCTTC.

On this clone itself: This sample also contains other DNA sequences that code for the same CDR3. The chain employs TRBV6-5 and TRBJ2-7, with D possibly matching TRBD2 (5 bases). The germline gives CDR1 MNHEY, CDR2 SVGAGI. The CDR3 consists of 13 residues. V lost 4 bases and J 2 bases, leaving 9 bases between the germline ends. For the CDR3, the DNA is TGTGCCAGCAGTTTAGGGAGAACCTACGAGCAGTACTTC. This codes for CASSLGRTYEQYF.

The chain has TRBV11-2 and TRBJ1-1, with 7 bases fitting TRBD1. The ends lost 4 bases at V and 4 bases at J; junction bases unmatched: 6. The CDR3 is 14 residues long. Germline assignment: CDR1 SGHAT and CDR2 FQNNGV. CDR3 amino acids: CASSSSRDSTEAFF. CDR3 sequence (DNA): TGTGCCAGCAGCTCTTCCCGGGACAGCACTGAAGCTTTCTTT.